This T cell receptor (beta chain) was obtained from a study of blood T cells in healthy people across ages. General study points: Older age coincided with a roughly linear decline in TCR beta diversity per million T cells.

A second PCR, run for about 7 to 11 cycles, used a sample-barcoded 5' primer plus a J-beta primer mix. A tag from a template-switch adaptor with 12 random nucleotides marked each cDNA molecule. MiXCR, run by TCRdb on the 5' RACE reads, gives a single entry per CDR3 protein. This sample has 550,000 to 750,000 distinct CDR3 sequences; roughly 21% occur once, and the top ten carry 3.5% to 4%. A few counts support this clonotype. Its antigen is unidentified. CDR1 and CDR2 from the germline V gene are SQVTM and ANQGSEA. This CDR3 has 12 residues. The ends were cut back, 1 base at V and 8 bases at J, with 11 bases in the middle.

Sequenced: blood. The rearrangement joins TRBV29-1 to TRBJ1-2; D call uncertain. This receptor was obtained from a man between 65 and 85 years old in good health. CDR3 DNA: TGCAGCGTTGAAGTCCCACCTTCGGGCTACACCTTC. Its protein product is CSVEVPPSGYTF.